This TCR beta chain was sequenced during a study of blood T cell repertoires in COVID-19. For the study at large: Whether acute or convalescent, the COVID-19 samples came from the United States, Italy and Spain. The cDNA or gDNA used as material had been derived from T cells, B-cell-depleted T cells, or PBMCs.

Per the study methods: Estimation of nucleated cell counts relied on the amplification of reference gene primers. The data were produced by immunoSEQ multiplex PCR, yet TCRdb's version contains in-frame clones alone and is incomplete. That table furnishes V, J and clone size, whereas the DNA furnished D and trimming. The table shows 200,000 to 250,000 clones, with about 76% occurring only once. Cohorts were based on clinical histories the participants reported. Germline CDR1 and CDR2: SGHTA and FQGNSA. Unmatched junction bases numbered 8, after V lost 5 bases and J lost 6 bases. The CDR3 length is 15 residues.

The chain carries TRBV7-2 and TRBJ2-1; 9 nucleotides agree with TRBD1. Sequenced material: PBMCs or T cells enriched from blood (not recorded which). The origin of this receptor is a woman between 50 and 59 years old with acute COVID-19. This CDR3 is CASSIGTGWGNEQFF. CDR3 coding DNA: TGTGCCAGCAGCATAGGGACAGGGTGGGGCAATGAGCAGTTCTTC.